This T cell receptor beta chain came from a study of blood T cell repertoires in COVID-19. Background on the study: T cells, B-cell-depleted T cells, or PBMCs supplied cDNA or gDNA.

Germline loops: CDR1 SGHRS, CDR2 YFSETQ. CDR3 length: 16 amino acids. V was trimmed by 3 bases and J by 1 base, leaving 17 bases between them. Original data processing: Amplification from reference gene primers served as the basis for estimated nucleated cell counts. The protocol was immunoSEQ multiplex PCR, while the TCRdb copy is restricted to in-frame clones and leaves out a portion. V and J calls and clone size are copied from that table; D and trimming were computed from the DNA. The sample holds 65,000 to 75,000 clones, roughly 84% seen once. Sequenced input: peripheral blood. This TCR was sampled from a woman aged 55-69 years with acute or convalescent COVID-19. The chain has TRBV5-1 and TRBJ2-7, with D perhaps matching TRBD2 (5 bases). CDR3 nucleotide sequence: TGCGCCAGCAGCTGGACCTTTATGTCGGGGTCCTACGAGCAGTACTTC. It encodes CASSWTFMSGSYEQYF.